This TCR beta chain emerged from a study of blood T cell repertoires in COVID-19. This CDR3 has 12 residues. Trimming removed 9 bases from V and 6 bases from J; junction bases left unmatched: 7. As handled by the study authors: Amplifying reference gene primers gave estimates of nucleated cell counts. The method was immunoSEQ multiplex PCR; TCRdb's version includes in-frame clones alone and lacks a portion of them. V and J calls and clone size come straight from that table; D and trimming were deduced from the DNA. The repertoire holds over 95,000 clones, with 80% to 90% as singletons. The clonotype was recovered from a man aged 35 to 55 with acute or convalescent COVID-19. The sample taken for sequencing was peripheral blood. V usage is TRBV12-3 or TRBV12-4 and J usage is TRBJ1-1; 7 bases agree with TRBD1. In DNA, the CDR3 is TGTGCCAGTACAGGGGTGGGGGCTGAAGCTTTCTTT. It codes for CASTGVGAEAFF.